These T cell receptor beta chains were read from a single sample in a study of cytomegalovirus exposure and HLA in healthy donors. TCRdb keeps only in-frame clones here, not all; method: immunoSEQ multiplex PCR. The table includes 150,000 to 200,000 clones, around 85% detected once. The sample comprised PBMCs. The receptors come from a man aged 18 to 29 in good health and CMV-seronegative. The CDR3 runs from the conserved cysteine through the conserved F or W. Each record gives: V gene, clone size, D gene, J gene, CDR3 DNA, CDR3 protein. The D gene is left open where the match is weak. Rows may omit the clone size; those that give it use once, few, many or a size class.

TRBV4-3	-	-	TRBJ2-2	TGCGCCAGCAGCCAAGACCCGGGGAGTTGGACCGGGGAGCTGTTTTTT	CASSQDPGSWTGELFF
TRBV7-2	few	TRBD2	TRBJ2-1	TGTGCCAGCAGCCCAACTAGCGGGGGGGTTAGCAATGAGCAGTTCTTC	CASSPTSGGVSNEQFF
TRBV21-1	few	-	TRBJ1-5	TGTGCCAGCAGCAGGTCTCCAAGAGGGCAGCCCCAGCATTTT	CASSRSPRGQPQHF
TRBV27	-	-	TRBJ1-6	TGTGCCAGCAGTTCCACCTCTAGCGCCTATAATTCACCCCTCCACTTT	CASSSTSSAYNSPLHF
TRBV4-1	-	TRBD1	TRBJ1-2	TGCGCCAGCAGACAAACAGGGGTGAACTATGGCTACACCTTC	CASRQTGVNYGYTF
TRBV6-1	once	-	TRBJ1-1	TGTGCCAGCAGCGGGCCGCTAGCGACGACTGAAGCTTTCTTT	CASSGPLATTEAFF
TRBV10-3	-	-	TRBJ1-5	TGTGCCATCAGTGCTGAGTACGGCAATCAGCCCCAGCATTTT	CAISAEYGNQPQHF
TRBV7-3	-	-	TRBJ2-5	TGTGCCAGCAGCATATTCCCAGGCCGGGAGACCCAGTACTTC	CASSIFPGRETQYF
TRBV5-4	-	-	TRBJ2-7	TGTGCCAGCAGCACAGGACCCTCCGAGCAGTACTTC	CASSTGPSEQYF
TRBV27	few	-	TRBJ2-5	TGTGCCTCGAAATTGGGTGTCGAGCGGGAGACCCAGTACTTC	CASKLGVERETQYF
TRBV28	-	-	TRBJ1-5	TGTGCCAGCAGAGTAGATAGCAATCAGCCCCAGCATTTT	CASRVDSNQPQHF
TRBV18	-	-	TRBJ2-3	TGTGCCAGCTCACCAGAGTTGGACAGCCATCTCACAGATACGCAGTATTTT	CASSPELDSHLTDTQYF
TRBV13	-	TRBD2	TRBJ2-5	TGTGCCAGCAGCGCACCTAGCGGGAGTGGGCAAGAGACCCAGTACTTC	CASSAPSGSGQETQYF
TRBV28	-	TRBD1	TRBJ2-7	TGTGCCAGCAGTCTTCCGGGACAGGGGCTCTACGAGCAGTACTTC	CASSLPGQGLYEQYF
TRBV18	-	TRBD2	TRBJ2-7	TGTGCCAGCTCACCCCTGGCTAGCGGGGCAATCGAGCAGTACTTC	CASSPLASGAIEQYF
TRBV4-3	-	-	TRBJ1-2	TGCGCCAGCAGCCAACAGCAGGGTCAGGGCTACACCTTC	CASSQQQGQGYTF
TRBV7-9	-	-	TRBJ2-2	TGTTCCAGCAGCTTAGGGGAGAGGACGTACCGAGGGTTCGGGGAGCTGTTTTTT	CSSSLGERTYRGFGELFF
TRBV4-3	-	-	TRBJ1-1	TGCGCCAGCAGCCAAGATTGGGTCGGGACTGAAGCTTTCTTT	CASSQDWVGTEAFF
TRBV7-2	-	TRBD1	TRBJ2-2	TGTGCCAGCAGCCGCGACAGGGGCACCGGGGAGCTGTTTTTT	CASSRDRGTGELFF
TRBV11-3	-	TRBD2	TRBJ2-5	TGTGCCAGCAGCATCCGGACTAGCGGGAGTGAGACCCAGTACTTC	CASSIRTSGSETQYF
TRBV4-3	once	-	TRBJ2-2	TGCGCCAGCAGCCAAGAAGGGACACCTAACACCGGGGAGCTGTTTTTT	CASSQEGTPNTGELFF
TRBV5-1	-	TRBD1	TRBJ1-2	TGCGCCAGCAGCTTCAGACAGGGGATTTATGGCTACACCTTC	CASSFRQGIYGYTF
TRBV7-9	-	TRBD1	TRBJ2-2	TGTGCCAGCAGCGATTTCCTGGACAGGCCTAAGGGCACCGGGGAGCTGTTTTTT	CASSDFLDRPKGTGELFF
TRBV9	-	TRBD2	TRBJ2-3	TGTGCCAGCAGCGTAGAAAGAACGAGCGGGGGCCGAGGAGATACGCAGTATTTT	CASSVERTSGGRGDTQYF
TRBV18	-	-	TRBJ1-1	TGTGCCAGCTCAAGACAGGTTCAAAACACTGAAGCTTTCTTT	CASSRQVQNTEAFF
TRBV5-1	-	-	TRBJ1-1	TGCGCCAGCAGCTTGGAGGGGGGGGCCGCAAACACTGAAGCTTTCTTT	CASSLEGGAANTEAFF
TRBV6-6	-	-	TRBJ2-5	TGTGCCAGCAGTAGGGGACAAGAGACCCAGTACTTC	CASSRGQETQYF
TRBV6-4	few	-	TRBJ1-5	TGTGCCAGCAGTGCAGGGGAACACCAGCCCCAGCATTTT	CASSAGEHQPQHF
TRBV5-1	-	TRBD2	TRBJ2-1	TGCGCCAGCAGCTTAGCGGGAGGGGGTAATGAGCAGTTCTTC	CASSLAGGGNEQFF
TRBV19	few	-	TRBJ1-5	TGTGCCAGTAGTATCGGGGGGTCCTATCAGCCCCAGCATTTT	CASSIGGSYQPQHF
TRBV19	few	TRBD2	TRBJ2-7	TGTGCCACCTCCGGGAGGGCCGCCTACGAGCAGTACTTC	CATSGRAAYEQYF
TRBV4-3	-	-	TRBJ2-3	TGCGCCAGCAGCCAAGATAGTGAGGACACCACAGATACGCAGTATTTT	CASSQDSEDTTDTQYF
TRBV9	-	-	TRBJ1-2	TGTGCCAGCAGCGTAGTGAGTGACTATGGCTACACCTTC	CASSVVSDYGYTF
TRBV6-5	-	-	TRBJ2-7	TGTGCCAGCAGCCGGACACCTTACGAGCAGTACTTC	CASSRTPYEQYF
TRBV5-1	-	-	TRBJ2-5	TGCGCCAGCACCCCGGGTCAAGAGACCCAGTACTTC	CASTPGQETQYF
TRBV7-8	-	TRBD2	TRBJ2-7	TGTGCCAGCAGCTTAAAGGCGGGAGGACCCTACGAGCAGTACTTC	CASSLKAGGPYEQYF
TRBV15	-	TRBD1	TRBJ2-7	TGTGCCACCAGCAGAGATTCCCCGGGACAGGGTCCTTACGAGCAGTACTTC	CATSRDSPGQGPYEQYF
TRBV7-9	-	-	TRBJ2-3	TGTGCCAGCAGCTTGTCTAGCGCCACAGATACGCAGTATTTT	CASSLSSATDTQYF
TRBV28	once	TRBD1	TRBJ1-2	TGTGCCAGCAGTATCGCCGGGACAGGGAAAAGGGGAGGCTACACCTTC	CASSIAGTGKRGGYTF
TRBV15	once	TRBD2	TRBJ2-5	TGTGCCACCAGCAGGGGTCTTCTAGCGGGGGGTAAGGAGACCCAGTACTTC	CATSRGLLAGGKETQYF